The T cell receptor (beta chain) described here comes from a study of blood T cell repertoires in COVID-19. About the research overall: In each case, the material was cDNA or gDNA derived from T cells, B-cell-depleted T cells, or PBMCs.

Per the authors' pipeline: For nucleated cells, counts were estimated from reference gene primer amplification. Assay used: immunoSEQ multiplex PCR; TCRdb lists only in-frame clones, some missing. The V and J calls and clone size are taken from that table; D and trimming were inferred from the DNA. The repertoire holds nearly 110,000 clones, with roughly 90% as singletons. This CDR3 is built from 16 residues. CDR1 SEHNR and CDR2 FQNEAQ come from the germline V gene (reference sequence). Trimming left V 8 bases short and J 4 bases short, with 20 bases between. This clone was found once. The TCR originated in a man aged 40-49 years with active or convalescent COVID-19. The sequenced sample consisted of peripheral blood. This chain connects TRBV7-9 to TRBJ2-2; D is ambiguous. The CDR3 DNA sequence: TGTGCCAGCGCCAATTCGGGTAGCCGGCCCACCGGGGAGCTGTTTTTT. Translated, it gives CASANSGSRPTGELFF.